These 16 T cell receptor beta chains share one sample of origin, sequenced in a study of cytomegalovirus exposure and HLA in healthy donors (dated by TCRdb to about 2017). Library construction relied on the immunoSEQ multiplex PCR assay. For the multiplex PCR, a mixture combining 60 forward primers for TCR Vbeta segments and 13 reverse primers for TCR Jbeta segments was used. What TCRdb holds here is the immuneACCESS table cut down to in-frame rearrangements. Part of the clones is not present; checked against another copy, under half of the missing clones reflect an unresolved V gene, and the others are unexplained. For this sample there are 55,000 to 65,000 clones; around 84% appear just once. Jointly, the top ten make up less than 7% of the sample. The sequenced material came from PBMCs. The receptors here all came from a male donor in good health and CMV-seronegative.

The chain links TRBV23-1 to TRBJ1-4; 7 positions agree with TRBD1. TRBV23-1 is designated an ORF whose function remains uncertain. There are 14 residues in the CDR3. Germline trimming cut 8 bases from V and 5 bases from J; bases unmatched to any gene: 8. CDR3 in DNA: TGCGCCAGCGGCAGGACAGGAGAGAATGAAAAACTGTTTTTT. It codes for CASGRTGENEKLFF.

The J gene is TRBJ2-1, the V gene TRBV15; 9 positions agree with TRBD1. V lost 7 bases and J lost 6; bases outside the gene matches: 10. The CDR3 has 15 amino acids. Germline assignment: CDR1 LNHNV and CDR2 YYDKDF (reference sequence). The CDR3 region is CATTLDRGVVNEQFF. The CDR3 nucleotides read TGTGCCACCACCCTGGACAGGGGCGTAGTCAATGAGCAGTTCTTC. The full variable domain, rest sourced from reference TRBV15 and TRBJ2-1, is DAMVIQNPRYQVTQFGKPVTLSCSQTLNHNVMYWYQQKSSQAPKLLFHYYDKDFNNEADTPDNFQSRRPNTSFCFLDIRSPGLGDTAMYLCATTLDRGVVNEQFFGPGTRLTVL.

J is TRBJ2-7 and V is TRBV14; 11 bases agree with TRBD1. Losses at the gene ends were 6 bases for V and 6 bases for J; bases not matched to a gene: 13. This CDR3 has 16 residues. CDR1 SGHDN and CDR2 FVKESK come from the germline V gene. The CDR3 bases are TGTGCCAGCAGTTCGACCAGGACAGGGGGCCTCGGCGAGCAGTACTTC. It codes for CASSSTRTGGLGEQYF.

The chain joins TRBV29-1 to TRBJ1-2, with 12 bases matching TRBD1. Germline V gene lookup returns CDR1 SQVTM and CDR2 ANQGSEA. The CDR3 runs 18 residues. V was pared by 0 bases and J by 4 bases, with 12 bases of the junction left unmatched. The CDR3 sequence: CSVEDHSPGQGAGYGYTF. The CDR3 DNA sequence: TGCAGCGTTGAAGACCACTCCCCGGGACAGGGGGCTGGCTATGGCTACACCTTC. The complete variable domain, with remaining parts taken from reference TRBV29-1 and TRBJ1-2, reads SAVISQKPSRDICQRGTSLTIQCQVDSQVTMMFWYRQQPGQSLTLIATANQGSEATYESGFVIDKFPISRPNLTFSTLTVSNMSPEDSSIYLCSVEDHSPGQGAGYGYTFGSGTRLTVV.

The chain employs TRBV12-5 and TRBJ2-3, with a possible D match to TRBD1 (6 bases). Trimming removed 1 base from V and 6 bases from J, with 11 bases in between. The CDR3 has 14 residues. Germline values: CDR1 LGHNT, CDR2 FRNRAP. This CDR3 is CASGLDRDTDTQYF. DNA for the CDR3: TGTGCTAGTGGTTTGGACCGGGACACTGATACGCAGTATTTT. Full variable domain (remainder filled in from reference TRBV12-5 and TRBJ2-3): DARVTQTPRHKVTEMGQEVTMRCQPILGHNTVFWYRQTMMQGLELLAYFRNRAPLDDSGMPKDRFSAEMPDATLATLKIQPSEPRDSAVYFCASGLDRDTDTQYFGPGTRLTVL.

This chain links TRBV7-9 with TRBJ2-3; D perhaps matches TRBD1 (6 bases). Germline CDR1 and CDR2: SEHNR and FQNEAQ (reference sequence). Trimming stripped 5 bases from V and 4 bases from J, with 10 bases between. The CDR3 contains 13 residues. The CDR3 DNA reads as TGTGCCAGCAGCCCGGACAGTGCAGATACGCAGTATTTT. Translating gives CASSPDSADTQYF. Drawing the rest from reference TRBV7-9 and TRBJ2-3, the complete variable domain is DTGVSQNPRHKITKRGQNVTFRCDPISEHNRLYWYRQTLGQGPEFLTYFQNEAQLEKSRLLSDRFSAERPKGSFSTLEIQRTEQGDSAMYLCASSPDSADTQYFGPGTRLTVL.

The chain employs TRBV18 and TRBJ1-2; the match to TRBD1 covers 9 bases. This CDR3 is 14 amino acids long. V lost 4 bases, J lost 2 bases, and 2 bases stayed unmatched. Germline loops: CDR1 KGHSH, CDR2 LQKENI. The CDR3 DNA reads TGTGCCAGCTCACGGACAGGGGCGAACTATGGCTACACCTTC. It encodes CASSRTGANYGYTF.

This sequence joins TRBV29-1 and TRBJ1-2; 8 bases align to TRBD1. Per germline, CDR1 SQVTM and CDR2 ANQGSEA. The CDR3 length is 13 residues. V was clipped by 7 bases and J by 7 bases; unmatched bases: 11. CDR3 loop: CSAPTQGAGGYTF. CDR3 DNA sequence: TGCAGCGCACCAACCCAGGGGGCGGGTGGCTACACCTTC. The variable domain in full, completed from reference TRBV29-1 and TRBJ1-2, reads SAVISQKPSRDICQRGTSLTIQCQVDSQVTMMFWYRQQPGQSLTLIATANQGSEATYESGFVIDKFPISRPNLTFSTLTVSNMSPEDSSIYLCSAPTQGAGGYTFGSGTRLTVV.

The chain uses TRBV6-6 and TRBJ1-5; D is unresolved. This CDR3 has 13 residues. Germline V CDR1 and CDR2: MNHNY, SVGAGI (reference sequence). Trimming took 10 bases from V and 5 from J, leaving 15 bases between them. In DNA form, the CDR3 reads TGTGCCACCATGGAGAGTTCCGATCAGCCCCAGCATTTT. It is translated as CATMESSDQPQHF.

This clone was observed a single time. The chain uses TRBV6-6 and TRBJ1-1; possible D gene TRBD1, 5 bases. This CDR3 contains 15 residues. Germline V lookup: CDR1 MNHNY, CDR2 SVGAGI (reference sequence). The V end lost 4 bases, the J end lost 1 base, and 13 bases lay between the germline ends. The CDR3 DNA reads as TGTGCCAGCAGTTTCCCAGGGAGGGGGAACACTGAAGCTTTCTTT. It codes for CASSFPGRGNTEAFF.

This chain connects TRBV16 to TRBJ1-3; 7 bases map to TRBD1. CDR1 KGHSY and CDR2 FQNENV come from the germline V gene. This CDR3 has 15 residues. V lost 3 bases to trimming and J lost 3 bases; unmatched junction nucleotides: 5. The CDR3 DNA follows: TGTGCCAGCAGCCACACAGGGGTTTATGGAAACACCATATATTTT. Its protein product is CASSHTGVYGNTIYF.

The chain employs TRBV2 and TRBJ1-1; the match to TRBD1 covers 7 bases. The CDR3 spans 15 residues. CDR1 SNHLY and CDR2 FYNNEI come from the germline V gene. V gave up 7 bases and J gave up 5 bases; unmatched junction bases: 13. The CDR3 DNA reads as TGTGCCAGCAAGGAGAAGACAGGGCGGGATACTGAAGCTTTCTTT. It is translated as CASKEKTGRDTEAFF.

The rearrangement links TRBV5-6 to TRBJ2-1; 8 positions agree with TRBD2. CDR3 length: 17 residues. In germline, CDR1 is SGHDT, CDR2 YYEEEE. Trimming removed 0 bases from V and 3 bases from J; junction bases left unmatched: 8. CDR3: CASSLVGGAVIYNEQFF. The CDR3 DNA reads as TGTGCCAGCAGCTTGGTCGGGGGGGCCGTAATCTACAATGAGCAGTTCTTC.

This clone was picked up a small number of times. The chain carries TRBV4-3 and TRBJ2-7; 7 bases match TRBD1. Germline V gives CDR1 LGHNA, CDR2 YSLEER. J was trimmed by 7 bases and V by 3 bases; bases with no gene match: 12. This CDR3 is built from 15 residues. The CDR3 here is CASSHATGQSWEQYF. CDR3 nucleotide sequence: TGCGCCAGCAGCCACGCAACGGGACAGAGTTGGGAGCAGTACTTC.

The rearrangement links TRBV29-1 to TRBJ2-2, with D uncertain. The germline gives CDR1 SQVTM, CDR2 ANQGSEA. The CDR3 loop spans 11 amino acids. Trimming took off 3 bases at V and 7 bases at J, with 6 bases between the two ends. The CDR3 DNA reads as TGCAGCGTTGAGGCCCTCGGGGAGCTGTTTTTT. Translation: CSVEALGELFF.

The chain recombines TRBV7-3 with TRBJ2-3, with TRBD2 as a possible D gene (5 bases). This CDR3 is 13 amino acids long. V lost 4 bases and J 6 bases, leaving 11 bases between the germline ends. Germline V lookup: CDR1 SGHTA, CDR2 FQGTGA. The CDR3 loop is CASSSPGEDTQYF. CDR3 DNA sequence: TGTGCCAGCAGCTCACCCGGGGAGGATACGCAGTATTTT.